A selection of T cell receptor beta chains follows, all from one sample in a study of T-cell reconstitution after alpha-beta-depleted transplantation in children. Each CDR3 protein is one row after TCRdb ran MiXCR on the PCR reads. The top ten hold around 6.2% of the sample, which has hundreds of thousands of distinct CDR3 sequences, roughly 10% seen once. The sequencing here drew on PBMCs from the stem cell graft donor, taken from the stem cell graft. The receptors originated from a human donor who donated a stem cell graft to a child with acute lymphoblastic leukemia. Each CDR3 is given with its conserved first and last residue. A D gene is named only where the DNA matches it firmly. A clone size is listed for some rows: how often the clone was seen (once, few, many), or a class if it is expanded.

clone size	D gene	J gene	V gene	CDR3 protein	CDR3 DNA
many	.	TRBJ1-1	TRBV18	CASSPQGEGEAFF	TGTGCCAGCTCACCACAGGGTGAAGGTGAAGCTTTCTTT
.	.	TRBJ1-5	TRBV20-1	CSARGLGNQPQHF	TGCAGTGCTAGGGGGCTGGGCAATCAGCCCCAGCATTTT
many	TRBD2	TRBJ2-5	TRBV10-2	CASRATSGGFDETQYF	TGCGCCAGCAGGGCTACTAGCGGGGGTTTCGACGAGACCCAGTACTTC
few	.	TRBJ1-2	TRBV7-2	CASSDLNRLYGYTF	TGTGCCAGCAGCGATTTAAACAGGCTTTATGGCTACACCTTC
many	.	TRBJ2-5	TRBV5-1	CASSSALSETQYF	TGCGCCAGCAGCTCAGCCCTGTCAGAGACCCAGTACTTC
.	TRBD2	TRBJ2-1	TRBV5-1	CASSFGGGISYHEQFF	TGCGCCAGCAGCTTTGGGGGGGGGATCTCCTACCATGAGCAGTTCTTC
.	.	TRBJ2-7	TRBV10-2	CASSERTHGQYF	TGCGCCAGCAGTGAGAGGACCCACGGGCAGTACTTC
few	.	TRBJ2-7	TRBV11-2	CASSLEGSGRYEQYF	TGTGCCAGCAGCTTAGAAGGTAGCGGACGCTACGAGCAGTACTTC
.	.	TRBJ1-2	TRBV4-1	CATSEGYGYTF	TGCGCCACCTCAGAGGGCTATGGCTACACCTTC
.	.	TRBJ2-3	TRBV20-1	CSAREGGRRDTQYF	TGCAGTGCTAGGGAGGGGGGCAGGCGCGATACGCAGTATTTT
.	TRBD1	TRBJ1-1	TRBV19	CASSTRDRVAEAFF	TGTGCCAGTAGTACCCGGGACAGGGTTGCTGAAGCTTTCTTT
few	TRBD2	TRBJ2-3	TRBV20-1	CSGFGGSTDTQYF	TGCAGTGGTTTCGGGGGGAGCACAGATACGCAGTATTTT
.	TRBD1	TRBJ2-2	TRBV5-1	CASSLRTGLVGELFF	TGCGCCAGCAGCTTGAGGACAGGGTTGGTCGGGGAGCTGTTTTTT
.	.	TRBJ2-7	TRBV7-2	CASSANGGGSYEQYF	TGTGCCAGCAGCGCGAACGGAGGGGGCAGTTACGAGCAGTACTTC
few	TRBD1	TRBJ1-2	TRBV2	CASILLPGGTGYTF	TGTGCCAGCATTTTACTCCCAGGGGGGACTGGCTACACCTTC
.	TRBD2	TRBJ2-2	TRBV6-5	CASRAGTSGDRAGELFF	TGTGCCAGCAGAGCCGGGACTAGCGGGGATCGAGCCGGGGAGCTGTTTTTT
few	.	TRBJ2-3	TRBV11-2	CASERGDTDTQYF	TGTGCCAGCGAGAGGGGGGACACAGATACGCAGTATTTT
many	.	TRBJ2-7	TRBV20-1	CSASFYSLSLFVSASYEQYF	TGCAGTGCTAGCTTTTACTCGTTGAGTCTATTTGTATCCGCCTCCTACGAGCAGTACTTC
many	.	TRBJ1-2	TRBV12-3/TRBV12-4	CASIGQGYGYTF	TGTGCCAGCATCGGGCAGGGCTATGGCTACACCTTC
few	.	TRBJ1-2	TRBV7-8	CASSLSGTNYGYTF	TGTGCCAGCAGCTTATCGGGGACAAATTATGGCTACACCTTC
.	.	TRBJ2-5	TRBV12-5	CAKILDAETQYF	TGTGCTAAAATCCTCGACGCAGAGACCCAGTACTTC
few	.	TRBJ1-1	TRBV11-1	CASSLEAGRGTEAFF	TGTGCCAGCAGCTTAGAGGCAGGAAGAGGCACTGAAGCTTTCTTT
many	.	TRBJ2-1	TRBV18	CASSPGIPGPDFVSPHEQFF	TGTGCCAGCTCACCAGGGATACCGGGTCCCGATTTTGTAAGTCCGCATGAGCAGTTCTTC
many	.	TRBJ2-7	TRBV7-6	CASSMGDPASNEQYF	TGTGCCAGCAGCATGGGAGACCCCGCTTCCAACGAGCAGTACTTC